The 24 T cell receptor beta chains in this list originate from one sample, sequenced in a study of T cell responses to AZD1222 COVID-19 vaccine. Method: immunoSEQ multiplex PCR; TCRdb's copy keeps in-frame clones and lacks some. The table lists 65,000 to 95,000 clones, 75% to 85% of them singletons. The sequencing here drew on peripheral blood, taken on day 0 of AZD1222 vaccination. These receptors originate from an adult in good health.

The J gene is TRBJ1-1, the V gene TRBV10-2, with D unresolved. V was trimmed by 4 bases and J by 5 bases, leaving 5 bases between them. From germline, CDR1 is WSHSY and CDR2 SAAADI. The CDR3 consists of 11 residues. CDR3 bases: TGCGCCAGCAGTGTAGGGACTGAAGCTTTCTTT. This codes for CASSVGTEAFF.

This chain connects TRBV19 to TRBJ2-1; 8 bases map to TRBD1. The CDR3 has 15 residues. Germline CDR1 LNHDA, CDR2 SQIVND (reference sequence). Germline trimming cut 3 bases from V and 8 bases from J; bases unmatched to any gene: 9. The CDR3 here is CASSIQDRGWHEQFF. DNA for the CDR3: TGTGCCAGTAGTATCCAAGACAGGGGATGGCATGAGCAGTTCTTC.

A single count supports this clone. The CDR3 DNA is TGCGCCAGCAGCCTCAGGGGGCGCGATGGCTACACCTTC. Translating it yields CASSLRGRDGYTF. The chain uses TRBV5-1 and TRBJ1-2; 8 bases map to TRBD1. Unmatched junction bases numbered 5, after V lost 4 bases and J lost 6 bases. The germline CDR1 and CDR2 sequences are SGHRS and YFSETQ. This CDR3 contains 13 residues. The complete variable domain, with remaining parts taken from reference TRBV5-1 and TRBJ1-2, reads KAGVTQTPRYLIKTRGQQVTLSCSPISGHRSVSWYQQTPGQGLQFLFEYFSETQRNKGNFPGRFSGRQFSNSRSEMNVSTLELGDSALYLCASSLRGRDGYTFGSGTRLTVV.

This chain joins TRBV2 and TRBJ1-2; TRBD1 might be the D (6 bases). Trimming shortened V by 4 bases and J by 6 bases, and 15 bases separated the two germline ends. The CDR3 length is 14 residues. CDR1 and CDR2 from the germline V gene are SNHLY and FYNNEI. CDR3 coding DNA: TGTGCCAGCAGTGTGGACAGCCAGAGCGATGGCTACACCTTC. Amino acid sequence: CASSVDSQSDGYTF. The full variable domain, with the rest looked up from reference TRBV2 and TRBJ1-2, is EPEVTQTPSHQVTQMGQEVILRCVPISNHLYFYWYRQILGQKVEFLVSFYNNEISEKSEIFDDQFSVERPDGSNFTLKIRSTKLEDSAMYFCASSVDSQSDGYTFGSGTRLTVV.

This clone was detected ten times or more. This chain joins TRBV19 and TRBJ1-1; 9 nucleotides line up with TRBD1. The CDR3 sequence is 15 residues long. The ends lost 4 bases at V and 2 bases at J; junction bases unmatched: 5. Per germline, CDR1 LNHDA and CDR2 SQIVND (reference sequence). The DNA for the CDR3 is TGTGCCAGTAGTAAACCGGGACAGGGAAACACTGAAGCTTTCTTT. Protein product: CASSKPGQGNTEAFF.

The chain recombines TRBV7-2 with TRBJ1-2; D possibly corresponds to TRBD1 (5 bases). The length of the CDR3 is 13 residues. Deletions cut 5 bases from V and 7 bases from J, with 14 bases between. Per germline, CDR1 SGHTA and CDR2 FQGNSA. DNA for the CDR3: TGTGCCAGCAGCCCCTATGTGGGGGGTGGCTACACCTTC. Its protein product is CASSPYVGGGYTF.

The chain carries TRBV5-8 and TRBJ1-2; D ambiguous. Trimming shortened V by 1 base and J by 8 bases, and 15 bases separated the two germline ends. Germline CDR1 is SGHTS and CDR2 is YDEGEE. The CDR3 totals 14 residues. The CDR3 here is CASSLIPDYAGYTF. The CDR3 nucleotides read TGTGCCAGCAGCTTGATCCCAGACTATGCCGGCTACACCTTC.

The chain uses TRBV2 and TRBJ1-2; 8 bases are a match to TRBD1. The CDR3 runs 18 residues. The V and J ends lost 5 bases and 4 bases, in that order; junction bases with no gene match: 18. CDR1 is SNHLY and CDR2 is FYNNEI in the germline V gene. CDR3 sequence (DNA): TGTGCCAGCAGTCCTTTTATCCCCGACAGGGGAGGCAGCTATGGCTACACCTTC. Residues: CASSPFIPDRGGSYGYTF. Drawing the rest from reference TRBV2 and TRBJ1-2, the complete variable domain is EPEVTQTPSHQVTQMGQEVILRCVPISNHLYFYWYRQILGQKVEFLVSFYNNEISEKSEIFDDQFSVERPDGSNFTLKIRSTKLEDSAMYFCASSPFIPDRGGSYGYTFGSGTRLTVV.

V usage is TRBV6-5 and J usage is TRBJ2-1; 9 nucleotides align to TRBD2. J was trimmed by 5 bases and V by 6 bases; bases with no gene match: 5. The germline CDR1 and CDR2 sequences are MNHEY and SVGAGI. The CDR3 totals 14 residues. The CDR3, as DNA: TGTGCCAGCAGCCAGACTAGCGGCAACAATGAGCAGTTCTTC. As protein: CASSQTSGNNEQFF.

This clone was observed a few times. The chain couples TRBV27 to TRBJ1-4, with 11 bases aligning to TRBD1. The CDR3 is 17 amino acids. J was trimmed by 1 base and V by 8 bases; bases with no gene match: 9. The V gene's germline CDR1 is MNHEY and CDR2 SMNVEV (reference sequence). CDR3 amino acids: CASARTGGWETNEKLFF. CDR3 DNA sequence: TGTGCCAGCGCCCGGACAGGGGGCTGGGAAACTAATGAAAAACTGTTTTTT.

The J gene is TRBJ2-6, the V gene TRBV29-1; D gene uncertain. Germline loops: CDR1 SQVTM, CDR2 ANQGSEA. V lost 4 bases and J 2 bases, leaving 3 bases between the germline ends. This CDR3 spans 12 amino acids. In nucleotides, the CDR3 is TGCAGCGTTGGGGCTGGGGCCAACGTCCTGACTTTC. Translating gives CSVGAGANVLTF. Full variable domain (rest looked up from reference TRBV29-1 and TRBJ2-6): SAVISQKPSRDICQRGTSLTIQCQVDSQVTMMFWYRQQPGQSLTLIATANQGSEATYESGFVIDKFPISRPNLTFSTLTVSNMSPEDSSIYLCSVGAGANVLTFGAGSRLTVL.

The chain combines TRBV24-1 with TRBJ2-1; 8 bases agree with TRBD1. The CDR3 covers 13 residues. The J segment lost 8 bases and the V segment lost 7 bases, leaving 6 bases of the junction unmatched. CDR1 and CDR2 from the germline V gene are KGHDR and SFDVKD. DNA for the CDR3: TGTGCCACCAGGGACAGGGCTCTCGATGAGCAGTTCTTC. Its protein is CATRDRALDEQFF.

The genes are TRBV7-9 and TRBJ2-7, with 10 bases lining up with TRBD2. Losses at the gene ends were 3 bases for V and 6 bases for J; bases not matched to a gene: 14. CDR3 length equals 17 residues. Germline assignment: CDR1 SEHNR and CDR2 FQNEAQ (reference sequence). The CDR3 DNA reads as TGTGCCAGCAGCTTCGGACAGGAGCTAGCGGGAGCTTCCGAGCAGTACTTC. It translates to CASSFGQELAGASEQYF.

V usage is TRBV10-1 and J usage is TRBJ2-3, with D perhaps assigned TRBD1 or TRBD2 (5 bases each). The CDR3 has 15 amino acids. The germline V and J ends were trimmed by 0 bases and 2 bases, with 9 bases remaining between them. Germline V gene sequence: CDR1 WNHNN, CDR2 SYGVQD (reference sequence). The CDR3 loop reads CASSESGAFTDTQYF. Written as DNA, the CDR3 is TGCGCCAGCAGTGAGTCCGGGGCCTTCACAGATACGCAGTATTTT.

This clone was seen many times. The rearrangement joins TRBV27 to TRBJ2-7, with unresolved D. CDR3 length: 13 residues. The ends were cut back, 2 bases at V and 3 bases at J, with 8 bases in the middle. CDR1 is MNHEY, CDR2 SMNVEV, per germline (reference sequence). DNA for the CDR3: TGTGCCAGCAGTTTAGGGCAGGACTACGAGCAGTACTTC. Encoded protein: CASSLGQDYEQYF.

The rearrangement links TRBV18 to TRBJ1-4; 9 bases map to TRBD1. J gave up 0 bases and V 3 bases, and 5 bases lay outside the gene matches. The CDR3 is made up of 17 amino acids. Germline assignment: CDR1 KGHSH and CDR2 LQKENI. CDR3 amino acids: CASSPGQGLPTNEKLFF. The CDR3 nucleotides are TGTGCCAGCTCACCTGGACAGGGGCTACCAACTAATGAAAAACTGTTTTTT.

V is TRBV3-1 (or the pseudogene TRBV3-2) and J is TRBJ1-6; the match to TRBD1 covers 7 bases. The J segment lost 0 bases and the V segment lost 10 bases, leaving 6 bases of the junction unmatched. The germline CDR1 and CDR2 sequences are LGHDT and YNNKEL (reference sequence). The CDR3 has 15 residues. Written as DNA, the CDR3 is TGTGCCACAGGACAGGCGAGCTCCTATAATTCACCCCTCCACTTT. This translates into CATGQASSYNSPLHF.

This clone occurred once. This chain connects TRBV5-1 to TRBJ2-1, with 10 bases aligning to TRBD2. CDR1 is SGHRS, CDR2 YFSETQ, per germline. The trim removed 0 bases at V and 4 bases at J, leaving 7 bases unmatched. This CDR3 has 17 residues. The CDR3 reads CASSLGTSGDIYNEQFF. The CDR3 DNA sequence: TGCGCCAGCAGCTTGGGAACTAGCGGGGACATTTACAATGAGCAGTTCTTC. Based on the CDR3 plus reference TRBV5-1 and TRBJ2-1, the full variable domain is KAGVTQTPRYLIKTRGQQVTLSCSPISGHRSVSWYQQTPGQGLQFLFEYFSETQRNKGNFPGRFSGRQFSNSRSEMNVSTLELGDSALYLCASSLGTSGDIYNEQFFGPGTRLTVL.

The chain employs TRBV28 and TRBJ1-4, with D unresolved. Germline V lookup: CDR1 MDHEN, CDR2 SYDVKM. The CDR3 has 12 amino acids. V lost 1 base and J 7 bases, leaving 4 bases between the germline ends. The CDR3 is CASSLSGEKLFF. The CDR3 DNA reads TGTGCCAGCAGTTTATCCGGTGAAAAACTGTTTTTT. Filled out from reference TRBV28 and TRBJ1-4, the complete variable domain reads DVKVTQSSRYLVKRTGEKVFLECVQDMDHENMFWYRQDPGLGLRLIYFSYDVKMKEKGDIPEGYSVSREKKERFSLILESASTNQTSMYLCASSLSGEKLFFGSGTQLSVL.

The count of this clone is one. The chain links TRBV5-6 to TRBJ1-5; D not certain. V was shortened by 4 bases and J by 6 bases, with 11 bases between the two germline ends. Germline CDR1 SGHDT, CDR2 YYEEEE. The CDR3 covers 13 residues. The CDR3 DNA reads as TGTGCCAGCAGCCGGGCCATTGGTCAGCCCCAGCATTTT. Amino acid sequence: CASSRAIGQPQHF.

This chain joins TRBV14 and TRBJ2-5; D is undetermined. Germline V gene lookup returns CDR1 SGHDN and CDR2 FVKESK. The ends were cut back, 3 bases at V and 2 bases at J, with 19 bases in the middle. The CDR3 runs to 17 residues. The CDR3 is CASSHPTRLSPQETQYF. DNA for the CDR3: TGTGCCAGCAGCCATCCCACGAGGCTAAGTCCTCAAGAGACCCAGTACTTC.

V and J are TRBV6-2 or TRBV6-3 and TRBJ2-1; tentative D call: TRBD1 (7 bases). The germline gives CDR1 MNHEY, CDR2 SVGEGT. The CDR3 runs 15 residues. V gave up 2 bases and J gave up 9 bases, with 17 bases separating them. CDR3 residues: CASSYRRGRASEQFF. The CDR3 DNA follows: TGTGCCAGCAGTTACCGGAGGGGGCGAGCGTCTGAGCAGTTCTTC.

DNA of the CDR3: TGTGCCAGTTGCCCATCAGGGGGCGGCTACACCTTC. Residues: CASCPSGGGYTF. This chain uses TRBV19 with TRBJ1-2, with TRBD1 matching 8 bases. This CDR3 is 12 amino acids long. CDR1 LNHDA and CDR2 SQIVND come from the germline V gene (reference sequence). After removal of 8 bases from V and 8 bases from J, the junction contained 7 bases not matched to a gene.

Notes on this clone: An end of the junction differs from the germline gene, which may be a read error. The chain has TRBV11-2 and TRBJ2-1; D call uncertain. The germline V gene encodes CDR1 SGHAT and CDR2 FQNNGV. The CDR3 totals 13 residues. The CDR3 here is CASSSIIGLEPFF. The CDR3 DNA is TGTGCCAGCAGCTCGATAATCGGTCTAGAGCCGTTCTTC.